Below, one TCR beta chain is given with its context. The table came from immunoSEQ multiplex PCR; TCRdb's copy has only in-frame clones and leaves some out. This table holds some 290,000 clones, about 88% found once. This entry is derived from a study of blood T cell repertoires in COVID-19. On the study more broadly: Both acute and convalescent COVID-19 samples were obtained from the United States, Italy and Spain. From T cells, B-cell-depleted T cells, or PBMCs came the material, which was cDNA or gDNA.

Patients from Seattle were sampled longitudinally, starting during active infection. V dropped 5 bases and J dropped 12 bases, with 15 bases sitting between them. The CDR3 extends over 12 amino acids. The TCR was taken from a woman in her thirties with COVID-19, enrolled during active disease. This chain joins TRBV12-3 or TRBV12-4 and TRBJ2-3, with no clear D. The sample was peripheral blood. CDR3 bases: TGTGCCAGCAGTCTCCGGCGGCGTCTCCAGTATTTT. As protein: CASSLRRRLQYF.